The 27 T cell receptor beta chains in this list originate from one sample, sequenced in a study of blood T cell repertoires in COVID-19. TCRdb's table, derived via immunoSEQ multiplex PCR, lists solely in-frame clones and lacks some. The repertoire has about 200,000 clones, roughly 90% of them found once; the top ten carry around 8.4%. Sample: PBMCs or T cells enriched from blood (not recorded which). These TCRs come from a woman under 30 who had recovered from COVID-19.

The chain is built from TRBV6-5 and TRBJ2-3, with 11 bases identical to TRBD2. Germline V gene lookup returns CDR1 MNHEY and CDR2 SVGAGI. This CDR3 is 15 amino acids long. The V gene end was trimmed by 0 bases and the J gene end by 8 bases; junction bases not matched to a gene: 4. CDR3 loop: CASSYSGLAGGTQYF. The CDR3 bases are TGTGCCAGCAGTTACTCGGGCCTAGCGGGGGGTACGCAGTATTTT.

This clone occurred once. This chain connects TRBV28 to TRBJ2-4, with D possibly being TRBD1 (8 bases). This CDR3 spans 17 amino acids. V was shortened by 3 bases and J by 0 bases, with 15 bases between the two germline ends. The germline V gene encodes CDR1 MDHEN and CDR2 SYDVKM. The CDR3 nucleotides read TGTGCCAGCAGTTTTTACAGGGGGGGGCTAGCCAAAAACATTCAGTACTTC. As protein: CASSFYRGGLAKNIQYF.

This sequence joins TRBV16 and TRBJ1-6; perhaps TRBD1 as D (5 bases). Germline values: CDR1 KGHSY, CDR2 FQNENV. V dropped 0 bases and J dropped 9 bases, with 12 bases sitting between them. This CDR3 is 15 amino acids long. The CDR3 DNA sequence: TGTGCCAGCAGCCAATCGGGCCAGGGCTCTTCACCCCTCCACTTT. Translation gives CASSQSGQGSSPLHF.

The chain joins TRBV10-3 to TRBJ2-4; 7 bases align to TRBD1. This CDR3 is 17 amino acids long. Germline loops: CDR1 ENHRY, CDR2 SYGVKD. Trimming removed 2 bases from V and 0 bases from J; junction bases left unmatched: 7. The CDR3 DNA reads TGTGCCATCAGTGAGACAGGGGCCAGCTTAGCCAAAAACATTCAGTACTTC. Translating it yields CAISETGASLAKNIQYF.

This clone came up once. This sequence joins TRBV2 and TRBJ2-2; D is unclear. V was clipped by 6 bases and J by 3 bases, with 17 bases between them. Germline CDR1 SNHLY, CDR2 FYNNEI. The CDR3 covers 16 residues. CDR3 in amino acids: CASRALWAPDTGELFF. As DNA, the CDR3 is TGTGCCAGCAGGGCCCTTTGGGCCCCGGACACCGGGGAGCTGTTTTTT.

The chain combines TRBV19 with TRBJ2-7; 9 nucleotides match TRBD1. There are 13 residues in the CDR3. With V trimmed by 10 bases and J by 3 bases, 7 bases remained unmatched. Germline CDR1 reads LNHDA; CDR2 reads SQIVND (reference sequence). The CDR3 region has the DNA TGTGCCACCCAACGACAGGGGGGCTACGAGCAGTACTTC. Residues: CATQRQGGYEQYF.

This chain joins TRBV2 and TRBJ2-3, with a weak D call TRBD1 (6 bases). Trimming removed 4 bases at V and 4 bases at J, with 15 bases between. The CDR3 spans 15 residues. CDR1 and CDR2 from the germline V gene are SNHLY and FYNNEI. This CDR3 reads CASSGRTEGSDTQYF. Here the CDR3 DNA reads TGTGCCAGCAGTGGAAGGACAGAAGGTTCAGATACGCAGTATTTT.

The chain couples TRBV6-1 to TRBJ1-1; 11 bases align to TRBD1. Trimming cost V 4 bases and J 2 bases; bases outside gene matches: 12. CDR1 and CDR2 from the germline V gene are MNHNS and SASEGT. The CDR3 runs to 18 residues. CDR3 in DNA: TGTGCCAGCAGTGGGACAGGGGGCGAAGGGAATTTAAACACTGAAGCTTTCTTT. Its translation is CASSGTGGEGNLNTEAFF.

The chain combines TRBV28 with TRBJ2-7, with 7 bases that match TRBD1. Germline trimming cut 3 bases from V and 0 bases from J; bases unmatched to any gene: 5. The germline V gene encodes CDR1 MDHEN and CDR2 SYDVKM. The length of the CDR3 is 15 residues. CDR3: CASSLTGLSSYEQYF. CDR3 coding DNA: TGTGCCAGCAGTTTGACAGGGCTAAGCTCCTACGAGCAGTACTTC.

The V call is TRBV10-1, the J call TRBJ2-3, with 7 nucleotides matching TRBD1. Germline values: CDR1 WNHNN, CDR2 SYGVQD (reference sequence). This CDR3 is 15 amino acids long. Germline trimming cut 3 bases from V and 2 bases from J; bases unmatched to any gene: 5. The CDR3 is CASSDPGQNTDTQYF. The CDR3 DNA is TGCGCCAGCAGTGACCCGGGACAGAACACAGATACGCAGTATTTT.

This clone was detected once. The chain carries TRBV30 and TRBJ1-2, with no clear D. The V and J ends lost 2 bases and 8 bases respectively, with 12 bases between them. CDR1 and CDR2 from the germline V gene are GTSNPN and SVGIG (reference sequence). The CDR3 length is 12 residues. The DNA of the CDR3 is TGTGCCTGGAGTCTCGGGAATAGAGGCTACACCTTC. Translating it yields CAWSLGNRGYTF.

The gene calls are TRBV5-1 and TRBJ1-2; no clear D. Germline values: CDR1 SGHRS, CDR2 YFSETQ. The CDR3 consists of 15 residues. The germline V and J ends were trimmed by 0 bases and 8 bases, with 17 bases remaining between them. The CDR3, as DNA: TGCGCCAGCAGCTTGGTGCCCGCGGGCCCTCAGGGCTACACCTTC. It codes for CASSLVPAGPQGYTF. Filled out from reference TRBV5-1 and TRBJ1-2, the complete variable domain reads KAGVTQTPRYLIKTRGQQVTLSCSPISGHRSVSWYQQTPGQGLQFLFEYFSETQRNKGNFPGRFSGRQFSNSRSEMNVSTLELGDSALYLCASSLVPAGPQGYTFGSGTRLTVV.

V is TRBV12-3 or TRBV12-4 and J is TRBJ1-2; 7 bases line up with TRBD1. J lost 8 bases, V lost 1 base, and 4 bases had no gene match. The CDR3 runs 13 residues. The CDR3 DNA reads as TGTGCCAGCAGTTTAGAGGGGGCCCGCGGCTACACCTTC. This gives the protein CASSLEGARGYTF.

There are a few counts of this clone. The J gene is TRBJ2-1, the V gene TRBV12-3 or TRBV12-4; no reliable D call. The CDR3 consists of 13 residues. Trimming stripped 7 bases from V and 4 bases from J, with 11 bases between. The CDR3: CASTQDIYNEQFF. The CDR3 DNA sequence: TGTGCCAGCACCCAGGATATATACAATGAGCAGTTCTTC.

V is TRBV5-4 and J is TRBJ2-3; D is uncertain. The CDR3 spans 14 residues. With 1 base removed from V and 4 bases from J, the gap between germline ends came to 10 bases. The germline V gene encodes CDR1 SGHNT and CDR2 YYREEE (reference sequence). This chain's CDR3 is CASSLSSEADTQYF. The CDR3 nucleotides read TGTGCCAGCAGCTTGTCCAGCGAGGCAGATACGCAGTATTTT.

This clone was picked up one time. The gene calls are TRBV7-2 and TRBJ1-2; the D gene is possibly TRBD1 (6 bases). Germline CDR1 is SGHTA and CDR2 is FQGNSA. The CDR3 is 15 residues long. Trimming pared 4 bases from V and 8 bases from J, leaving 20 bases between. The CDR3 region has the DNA TGTGCCAGCAGCTCCGCCAGGCGGGGGCCTGGGGGCTACACCTTC. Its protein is CASSSARRGPGGYTF.

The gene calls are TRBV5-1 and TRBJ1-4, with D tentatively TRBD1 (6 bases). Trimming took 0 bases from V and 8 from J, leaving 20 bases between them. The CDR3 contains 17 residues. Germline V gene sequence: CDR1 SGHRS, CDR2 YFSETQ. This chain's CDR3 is CASSLGHGTRGGEKLFF. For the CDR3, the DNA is TGCGCCAGCAGCTTGGGTCATGGGACAAGGGGAGGGGAAAAACTGTTTTTT.

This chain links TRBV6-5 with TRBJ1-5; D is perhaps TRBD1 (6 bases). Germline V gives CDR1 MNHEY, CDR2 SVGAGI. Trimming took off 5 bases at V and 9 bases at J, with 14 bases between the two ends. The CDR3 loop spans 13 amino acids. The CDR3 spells CASSPGTQRPQHF. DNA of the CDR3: TGTGCCAGCAGTCCCGGGACACAACGGCCCCAGCATTTT.

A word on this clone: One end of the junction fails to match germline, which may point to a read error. The CDR3 DNA sequence: TGCGCCAGCAACTTGAAGTGGCGGGGGAGAGGGATTCAGTACTTC. It yields the protein CASNLKWRGRGIQYF. This chain connects TRBV5-1 to TRBJ2-4; 7 positions match TRBD2. Germline CDR1 and CDR2: SGHRS and YFSETQ. The CDR3 runs 15 residues. Combining the CDR3 with reference TRBV5-1 and TRBJ2-4 gives the whole variable domain KAGVTQTPRYLIKTRGQQVTLSCSPISGHRSVSWYQQTPGQGLQFLFEYFSETQRNKGNFPGRFSGRQFSNSRSEMNVSTLELGDSALYLCASNLKWRGRGIQYFGAGTRLSVL.

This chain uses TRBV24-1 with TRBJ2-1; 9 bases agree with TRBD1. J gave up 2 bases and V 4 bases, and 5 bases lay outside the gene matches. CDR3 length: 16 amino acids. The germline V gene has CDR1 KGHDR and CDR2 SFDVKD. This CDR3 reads CATSDTRTGAYNEQFF. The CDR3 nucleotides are TGTGCCACCAGTGACACAAGGACAGGGGCCTACAATGAGCAGTTCTTC.

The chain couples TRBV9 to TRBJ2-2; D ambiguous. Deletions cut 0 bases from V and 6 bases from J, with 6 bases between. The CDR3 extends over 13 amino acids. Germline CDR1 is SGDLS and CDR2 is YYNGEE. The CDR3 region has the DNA TGTGCCAGCAGCGTAGATCATGCCGGGGAGCTGTTTTTT. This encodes CASSVDHAGELFF.

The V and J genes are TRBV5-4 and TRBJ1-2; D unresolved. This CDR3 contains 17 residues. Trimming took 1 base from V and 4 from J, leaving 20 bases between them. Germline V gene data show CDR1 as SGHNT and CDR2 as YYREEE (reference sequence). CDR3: CASSLYPRDDLSYGYTF. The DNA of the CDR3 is TGTGCCAGCAGCTTGTATCCCCGGGATGACCTTTCCTATGGCTACACCTTC.

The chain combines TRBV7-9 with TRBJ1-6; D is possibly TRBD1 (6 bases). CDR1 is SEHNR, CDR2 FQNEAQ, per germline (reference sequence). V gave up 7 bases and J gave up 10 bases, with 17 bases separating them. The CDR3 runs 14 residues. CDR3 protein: CASNLGGGGSPLHF. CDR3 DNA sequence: TGTGCCAGCAACCTCGGGGGGGGCGGCTCACCCCTCCACTTT.

The chain's CDR3 is CASSQWTGGDQPQHF. The CDR3, as DNA: TGCGCCAGCAGCCAATGGACAGGGGGCGATCAGCCCCAGCATTTT. The V call is TRBV4-1, the J call TRBJ1-5; TRBD1 matches 11 bases. CDR1 and CDR2 (germline): MGHRA, YSYEKL. V trimming: 2 bases; J trimming: 5 bases; junction bases outside the gene matches: 2. The CDR3 runs to 15 residues.

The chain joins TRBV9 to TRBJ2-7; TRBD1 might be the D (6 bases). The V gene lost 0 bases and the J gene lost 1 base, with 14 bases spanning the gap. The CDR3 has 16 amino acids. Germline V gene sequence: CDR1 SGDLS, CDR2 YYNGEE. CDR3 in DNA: TGTGCCAGCAGCGTAGCTAGCCAGGGGACATCCTACGAGCAGTACTTC. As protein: CASSVASQGTSYEQYF.

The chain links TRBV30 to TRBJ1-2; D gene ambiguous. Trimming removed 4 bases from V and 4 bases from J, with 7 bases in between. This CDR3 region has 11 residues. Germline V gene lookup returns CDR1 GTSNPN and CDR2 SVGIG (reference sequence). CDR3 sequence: CAWNSRYGYTF. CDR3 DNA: TGTGCCTGGAATTCCCGCTATGGCTACACCTTC.

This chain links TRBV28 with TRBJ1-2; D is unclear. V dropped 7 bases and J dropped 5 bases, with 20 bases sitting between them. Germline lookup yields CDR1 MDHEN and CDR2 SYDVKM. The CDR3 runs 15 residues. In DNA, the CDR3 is TGTGCCAGCACCAAGACACCCAAATTCCAGTATGGCTACACCTTC. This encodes CASTKTPKFQYGYTF.